This passage covers 6 T cell receptor beta chains from one sample sequenced in a study of regulatory T cells in long-lasting Graves disease. Stated time point: newly diagnosed GD, antithyroid drugs for less than 3 months. From RNA extracted from PBMCs, the TCR library was made. Arm-PCR with iRepertoire HTBI primers amplified the CDR3 regions for these TCR beta libraries. TCRdb reanalysed the multiplex PCR reads using MiXCR and keeps one entry per CDR3 protein. The repertoire includes about 470,000 distinct CDR3 sequences, about 17% of them detected once, and over 9% sits in the top ten. The same sample was also used in a study of T cells in Graves' hyperthyroidism and ophthalmopathy.

The material sequenced was peripheral blood mononuclear cells (PBMCs), taken at new diagnosis, from a patient treated with antithyroid drugs. The receptors come from a man between 40 and 49 years old with Graves disease.

V usage is TRBV27 and J usage is TRBJ2-5; D is ambiguous. CDR1 is MNHEY and CDR2 is SMNVEV in the germline V gene (reference sequence). The CDR3 has 14 residues. V lost 5 bases, J lost 2 bases, and 12 bases lay in between. Here the CDR3 DNA reads TGTGCCAGCAGTCCGACCCCGAATCAAGAGACCCAGTACTTC. Translating gives CASSPTPNQETQYF.

The sample holds a few counts of this clonotype. The rearrangement joins TRBV3-1 to TRBJ2-1; D gene ambiguous. V shed 2 bases and J shed 0 bases, with 8 bases lying between them. Per germline, CDR1 LGHDT and CDR2 YNNKEL (reference sequence). This CDR3 region has 15 residues. In DNA form, the CDR3 reads TGTGCCAGCAGCCAAAAGCGAACCTCCTACAATGAGCAGTTCTTC. Protein: CASSQKRTSYNEQFF.

At least ten counts were recorded for this clonotype. The chain combines TRBV18 with TRBJ2-3; tentatively, D is TRBD2 (6 bases). The CDR3 runs 14 residues. Looked up from germline, CDR1 is KGHSH and CDR2 is LQKENI. The ends were cut back, 0 bases at V and 4 bases at J, with 8 bases in the middle. The CDR3, as DNA: TGTGCCAGCTCACCACCGGCGGGATCAGATACGCAGTATTTT. It specifies CASSPPAGSDTQYF.

The chain employs TRBV5-4 and TRBJ2-5; no clear D gene. V was clipped by 0 bases and J by 7 bases, with 4 bases between them. CDR3 length: 11 residues. CDR1 SGHNT and CDR2 YYREEE come from the germline V gene (reference sequence). CDR3 sequence (DNA): TGTGCCAGCAGCTTGGCCGGGACCCAGTACTTC. Protein product: CASSLAGTQYF.

This clonotype was recorded at least ten times. This rearrangement joins TRBV12-3 or TRBV12-4 to TRBJ2-7; D may be TRBD1 (6 bases). Trimming pared 1 base from V and 2 bases from J, leaving 12 bases between. This CDR3 spans 15 amino acids. CDR3 sequence reads: CASSLGYRVAYEQYF. The CDR3 DNA follows: TGTGCCAGCAGTTTAGGGTACAGGGTTGCCTACGAGCAGTACTTC.

The rearrangement uses TRBV20-1 and TRBJ1-4; no clear D. CDR1 and CDR2 from the germline V gene are DFQATT and SNEGSKA (reference sequence). The CDR3 runs to 15 residues. V gave up 0 bases and J gave up 4 bases, with 12 bases separating them. This chain's CDR3 is CSARDRQTFNEKLFF. CDR3 DNA: TGCAGTGCTAGAGATAGGCAGACCTTTAATGAAAAACTGTTTTTT.